These 6 T cell receptor beta chains came from one sample sequenced in a study of blood T cell repertoires in COVID-19. Here immunoSEQ multiplex PCR was the method, and the copy in TCRdb shows in-frame clones only, minus some. The sample has about 200,000 clones; more than 70% are singletons. The sample taken for sequencing was peripheral blood. Source of these receptors: a man between 18 and 29 years old with active or convalescent COVID-19.

This rearrangement joins TRBV19 to TRBJ1-5, with D possibly TRBD1 on 5 matching bases. Germline values: CDR1 LNHDA, CDR2 SQIVND (reference sequence). There are 15 residues in the CDR3. Trimming took off 7 bases at V and 1 base at J, with 14 bases between the two ends. CDR3 loop: CASTGQGWSNQPQHF. The CDR3 nucleotides read TGTGCCAGTACAGGGCAGGGCTGGAGCAATCAGCCCCAGCATTTT.

The chain carries TRBV6-5 and TRBJ2-1; no firm D call. CDR1 and CDR2 from the germline V gene are MNHEY and SVGAGI. V lost 6 bases to trimming and J lost 0 bases, with 12 bases between them. The CDR3 runs 15 residues. Written as DNA, the CDR3 is TGTGCCAGCAGCCATGGAGAAAGCTCCTACAATGAGCAGTTCTTC. The encoded protein is CASSHGESSYNEQFF.

Points on this clone: In the same sample, other DNA sequences code for this CDR3. The chain carries TRBV3-1 (or the pseudogene TRBV3-2) and TRBJ2-1; D perhaps matches TRBD2 (6 bases). The germline V gene encodes CDR1 LGHDT and CDR2 YNNKEL (reference sequence). V lost 1 base to trimming and J lost 10 bases, with 8 bases between them. The CDR3 length is 12 residues. CDR3 amino acids: CASSQGAGEQFF. In DNA, the CDR3 is TGTGCCAGCAGCCAAGGTGCGGGGGAGCAGTTCTTC.

The V and J genes are TRBV27 and TRBJ1-6; D is ambiguous. Trimming shortened V by 2 bases and J by 6 bases, and 8 bases separated the two germline ends. The CDR3 runs to 14 residues. Germline V lookup: CDR1 MNHEY, CDR2 SMNVEV (reference sequence). CDR3: CASSLPSSNSPLHF. In DNA form, the CDR3 reads TGTGCCAGCAGTTTACCGAGCTCTAATTCACCCCTCCACTTT.

The V call is TRBV24-1, the J call TRBJ1-4, with 7 bases lining up with TRBD1. Germline loops: CDR1 KGHDR, CDR2 SFDVKD. The CDR3 covers 16 residues. The V segment lost 3 bases and the J segment 2 bases; nucleotides outside the gene matches: 5. The CDR3 protein is CATSDQQGKTNEKLFF. The CDR3 DNA sequence: TGTGCCACCAGTGATCAACAGGGGAAGACTAATGAAAAACTGTTTTTT.

The chain couples TRBV14 to TRBJ2-7, with a weak D call TRBD2 (6 bases). This CDR3 is 13 amino acids long. Between the trimmed V and J ends, which lost 4 bases and 9 bases, there was a span of 16 bases. Germline assignment: CDR1 SGHDN and CDR2 FVKESK. CDR3 protein: CASSPGRLARQYF. CDR3 sequence (DNA): TGTGCCAGCAGCCCGGGACGCCTAGCGAGGCAGTACTTC.